This TCR beta chain was documented in a study of blood T cell repertoires in COVID-19. Study details: From the United States, Italy and Spain came samples of acute and convalescent COVID-19. The cDNA or gDNA used as material had been derived from T cells, B-cell-depleted T cells, or PBMCs.

The V gene lost 4 bases and the J gene lost 1 base, with 17 bases spanning the gap. This CDR3 is 17 amino acids long. Per germline, CDR1 LNHDA and CDR2 SQIVND (reference sequence). Original processing methods: Nucleated cell counts were estimated from reference gene primer amplification. Only in-frame clones appear in the TCRdb table, and some are missing; sequencing was by immunoSEQ multiplex PCR. V, J and clone size reflect that table, while D and trimming were determined from the DNA. This sample has 150,000 or so clones, with 85% to 90% found just once. Sequencing was done on a sample of peripheral blood. The sequence was collected from a young man with acute or convalescent COVID-19. This chain uses TRBV19 with TRBJ2-4, with D uncertain. CDR3 protein: CASSTPTSQAAKNIQYF. In DNA, the CDR3 is TGTGCCAGTAGTACGCCTACTTCGCAAGCGGCCAAAAACATTCAGTACTTC.